Described below is a single T cell receptor (beta chain) sequence and its context. TCRdb's copy holds only in-frame clones and misses some; the assay was immunoSEQ multiplex PCR. Altogether tens of thousands of clones are present, roughly 84% being singletons, with the ten largest covering about 10%. This entry is derived from a study of blood T cell repertoires in COVID-19. Overall study context: There were acute and convalescent COVID-19 samples, and they came from the United States, Italy and Spain.

The V end lost 2 bases, the J end lost 7 bases, and 5 bases lay between the germline ends. The length of the CDR3 is 11 residues. CDR1 and CDR2 (germline): MNHEY, SVGAGI. The TCR comes from a human donor in a cohort sampled during active COVID-19. The donor label of this sample is uncertain. What was sequenced was peripheral blood. V is TRBV6-5 and J is TRBJ1-1, with a possible D match to TRBD1 (5 bases). The CDR3 coding sequence is TGTGCCAGCAGTTACGACAGTGAAGCTTTCTTT. Its protein is CASSYDSEAFF.